The following is a TCR beta chain sequence with its context. The CDR3 is 14 amino acids. Trimming removed 3 bases from V and 8 bases from J, with 13 bases in between. Germline V gene lookup returns CDR1 SGHAT and CDR2 FQNNGV. This record comes from a study of blood T cell repertoires in COVID-19. As for the study in general: The cDNA or gDNA used as material had been derived from T cells, B-cell-depleted T cells, or PBMCs.

Clones were sequenced by immunoSEQ multiplex PCR, and TCRdb holds only the in-frame ones, with some missing. The sample holds about 250,000 clones, approximately 80% seen once. Sequenced input: peripheral blood. This TCR was sampled from a man older than 75 with acute or convalescent COVID-19. The chain combines TRBV11-2 with TRBJ1-4; D is unresolved. CDR3 in DNA: TGTGCCAGCAGCTTCTCTGCTTGGGAGGAAAAACTGTTTTTT. This gives the protein CASSFSAWEEKLFF.